In its sample, the clone carrying this T cell receptor beta chain was seen many times. No antigen is known for it. TCRdb re-called the reads through MiXCR, storing one row per CDR3 protein. The sample consists of over 40,000 distinct CDR3 sequences, approximately 19% of them appearing once. These data come from a study of T cell repertoires in cytomegalovirus infection. The wider study: Alongside well-studied HLA-B-restricted CMV epitopes, recently identified HLA-C-restricted CMV epitopes were also used. Indicated by public TCR beta signatures were CMV infection and matching HLA type.

This sample comprised CD8+ T cells from cultured PBMCs, obtained from culture after CMV antigen stimulation. This clonotype was sampled from a human donor in good health (CMV status not recorded). Some clones in this sample may be carry-over from other donors' samples.

CDR3 protein: CASSGPGSTEAFF. The CDR3, as DNA: TGTGCCAGCAGTGGCCCTGGGAGCACTGAAGCTTTCTTT. The chain combines TRBV28 with TRBJ1-1, with D uncertain. The V end was cut by 5 bases, the J end by 4 bases, with 11 bases between. Germline lookup yields CDR1 MDHEN and CDR2 SYDVKM. The CDR3 extends over 13 amino acids.